These 14 T cell receptor beta chains were all obtained from the same sample, sequenced in a study of CD8+ T cells in alopecia areata. Treatment: oral pan-JAK inhibitor, 5-10 mg twice daily. Reverse transcribed after extraction, RNA yielded cDNA as the sequencing template. Clones were sequenced by immunoSEQ multiplex PCR, and TCRdb holds only the in-frame ones, with some missing. The sample lists approximately 170,000 clones, 50% to 65% occurring once. The sample in question was CD4+ T cells sorted from blood, obtained at week 24, from a patient treated with tofacitinib. All receptors come from a human donor with alopecia areata.

The rearrangement uses TRBV29-1 and TRBJ1-1; unclear D gene. The V gene lost 4 bases and the J gene lost 1 base, with 16 bases spanning the gap. The germline CDR1 and CDR2 sequences are SQVTM and ANQGSEA. The CDR3 has 15 residues. Written as DNA, the CDR3 is TGCAGCGTTGGGGATTCGGGAGGACCGAACACTGAAGCTTTCTTT. The encoded protein is CSVGDSGGPNTEAFF.

Only a few counts were recorded for this clone. V is TRBV29-1 and J is TRBJ1-1; no clear D gene. Trimming took off 0 bases at V and 1 base at J, with 9 bases between the two ends. The CDR3 is 14 amino acids. The germline gives CDR1 SQVTM, CDR2 ANQGSEA. The CDR3 DNA reads as TGCAGCGTTGAAGAGGGCTGGCCGAACACTGAAGCTTTCTTT. It specifies CSVEEGWPNTEAFF.

The chain recombines TRBV6-5 with TRBJ2-5; a weak D match, TRBD1 (6 bases). The CDR3 loop spans 14 amino acids. The germline CDR1 and CDR2 sequences are MNHEY and SVGAGI. The V end was cut by 0 bases, the J end by 5 bases, with 10 bases between. In nucleotides, the CDR3 is TGTGCCAGCAGTTACTCTGGGGGCTGGGAGACCCAGTACTTC. This codes for CASSYSGGWETQYF.

This clone has more than one count but fewer than ten. The chain links TRBV29-1 to TRBJ2-3; 12 bases are shared with TRBD2. The CDR3 totals 15 residues. Germline assignment: CDR1 SQVTM and CDR2 ANQGSEA. The V segment lost 5 bases and the J segment 0 bases; nucleotides outside the gene matches: 3. CDR3: CSVLTSGGSTDTQYF. Written as DNA, the CDR3 is TGCAGCGTTCTTACTAGCGGGGGGAGCACAGATACGCAGTATTTT.

V usage is TRBV29-1 and J usage is TRBJ2-7, with 8 bases aligning to TRBD1. The V gene end was trimmed by 4 bases and the J gene end by 2 bases; junction bases not matched to a gene: 7. Per germline, CDR1 SQVTM and CDR2 ANQGSEA. The CDR3 consists of 14 residues. The CDR3 reads CSVAPGTGPYEQYF. Written as DNA, the CDR3 is TGCAGCGTTGCCCCCGGGACAGGTCCCTACGAGCAGTACTTC.

This chain uses TRBV9 with TRBJ2-5; possible D gene TRBD1, 5 bases. Per the germline V gene, CDR1 is SGDLS and CDR2 is YYNGEE. Trimming pared 4 bases from V and 1 base from J, leaving 20 bases between. CDR3 size: 17 residues. CDR3 residues: CASSPRGAQGPQETQYF. Here the CDR3 DNA reads TGTGCCAGCAGCCCCCGTGGGGCGCAGGGCCCCCAAGAGACCCAGTACTTC.

CDR3 DNA: TGTGCCAGCTCACCATATCCAGGTCCCTACGAGCAGTACTTC. Translating gives CASSPYPGPYEQYF. This rearrangement joins TRBV18 to TRBJ2-7; D is ambiguous. There are 14 residues in the CDR3. Germline V gene lookup returns CDR1 KGHSH and CDR2 LQKENI. V lost 2 bases and J lost 2, with 10 bases in between.

The sample holds a few counts of this clone. V and J are TRBV7-9 and TRBJ2-3; 10 bases fit TRBD2. The ends lost 5 bases at V and 3 bases at J; junction bases unmatched: 14. CDR3 size: 18 residues. Germline V gene sequence: CDR1 SEHNR, CDR2 FQNEAQ (reference sequence). This CDR3 is CASSTLSGTSAVTDTQYF. Here the CDR3 DNA reads TGTGCCAGCAGCACTCTTTCCGGGACTAGCGCTGTAACAGATACGCAGTATTTT.

This chain connects TRBV10-2 to TRBJ1-2; TRBD1 matches 9 bases. J was trimmed by 7 bases and V by 4 bases; bases with no gene match: 4. The germline V gene has CDR1 WSHSY and CDR2 SAAADI. The CDR3 is 13 residues long. CDR3 loop: CASSGTGEAGYTF. The CDR3 DNA is TGCGCCAGCAGTGGGACAGGGGAGGCTGGCTACACCTTC.

The rearrangement uses TRBV27 and TRBJ1-2, with D possibly TRBD1 on 5 matching bases. The CDR3 is 12 residues long. Germline V gives CDR1 MNHEY, CDR2 SMNVEV (reference sequence). V lost 3 bases to trimming and J lost 6 bases, with 8 bases between them. The CDR3 nucleotides read TGTGCCAGCAGTTTGCGGGGGGATGGCTACACCTTC. Protein sequence: CASSLRGDGYTF.

The genes are TRBV11-2 and TRBJ2-5; D is unclear. Trimming left V 3 bases short and J 1 base short, with 9 bases between. This CDR3 contains 14 residues. The germline gives CDR1 SGHAT, CDR2 FQNNGV. CDR3 amino acids: CASSFSRIQETQYF. The DNA for the CDR3 is TGTGCCAGCAGCTTCTCGCGGATCCAAGAGACCCAGTACTTC.

This clone has just one count. The chain combines TRBV30 with TRBJ1-5; D gene unclear. The germline CDR1 and CDR2 sequences are GTSNPN and SVGIG (reference sequence). The CDR3 totals 12 residues. Trimming shortened V by 2 bases and J by 4 bases, and 6 bases separated the two germline ends. The CDR3 here is CAWSLGNQPQHF. The CDR3 coding sequence is TGTGCCTGGAGTTTGGGAAATCAGCCCCAGCATTTT.

The chain combines TRBV20-1 with TRBJ2-5, with unresolved D. Looked up from germline, CDR1 is DFQATT and CDR2 is SNEGSKA (reference sequence). The CDR3 totals 11 residues. The V end lost 5 bases, the J end lost 4 bases, and 8 bases lay between the germline ends. CDR3 in DNA: TGCAGTGCTCTCCCAAGAGAGACCCAGTACTTC. This sequence encodes CSALPRETQYF.

The rearrangement uses TRBV6-5 and TRBJ1-4, with D unresolved. Deletions cut 4 bases from V and 8 bases from J, with 11 bases between. Per germline, CDR1 MNHEY and CDR2 SVGAGI. The length of the CDR3 is 13 residues. The CDR3 sequence is CASSLWSGEKLFF. CDR3 in DNA: TGTGCCAGCAGTTTGTGGTCCGGGGAAAAACTGTTTTTT.